These T cell receptor beta chains were read from a single sample in a study of cytomegalovirus exposure and HLA in healthy donors. Clones were read by immunoSEQ multiplex PCR, and TCRdb kept only the in-frame ones, dropping some. The sample holds around 250,000 clones, around nine tenths seen once. The material sequenced was PBMCs. The receptors were sampled from a girl aged 2-9 years in good health and CMV-seronegative. The CDR3 runs from the conserved cysteine through the conserved F or W. A D gene is named only where the DNA matches it firmly. A clone size is listed for some rows: how often the clone was seen (once, few, many), or a class if it is expanded.

>TRBJ2-7|.|TRBV11-2|.
CASSPPGVYEQYF
TGTGCCAGCAGCCCCCCGGGGGTCTACGAGCAGTACTTC
>TRBJ2-7|.|TRBV6-5|.
CASSYGLNYEQYF
TGTGCCAGCAGTTACGGACTGAACTACGAGCAGTACTTC
>TRBJ1-1|.|TRBV5-1|.
CATSPSSNTEAFF
TGCGCCACCTCGCCCAGTTCGAACACTGAAGCTTTCTTT
>TRBJ2-1|TRBD1|TRBV5-1|.
CASSLGQGSDEQFF
TGCGCCAGCAGCTTGGGACAGGGTAGTGATGAGCAGTTCTTC
>TRBJ2-1|TRBD2|TRBV6-5|.
CASSPGLAGINEQFF
TGTGCCAGCAGTCCGGGACTAGCGGGTATCAATGAGCAGTTCTTC
>TRBJ2-7|TRBD2|TRBV6-5|.
CASSLGGSSYEQYF
TGTGCCAGCAGCCTCGGGGGGAGCTCCTACGAGCAGTACTTC
>TRBJ2-7|TRBD1|TRBV2|.
CATDRGLYEQYF
TGTGCCACTGACAGGGGTCTCTACGAGCAGTACTTC
>TRBJ1-3|TRBD1|TRBV7-8|once
CASSTRTGEENTIYF
TGTGCCAGCAGCACTAGGACAGGGGAGGAAAACACCATATATTTT
>TRBJ1-2|.|TRBV29-1|.
CSVGQGLKPNNYGYTF
TGCAGCGTTGGTCAGGGACTCAAGCCGAATAACTATGGCTACACCTTC
>TRBJ1-2|.|TRBV4-1|.
CASSQVSLYGYTF
TGCGCCAGCAGCCAAGTTAGTCTTTATGGCTACACCTTC
>TRBJ2-1|.|TRBV7-7|.
CASSLESGPVPEQFF
TGTGCCAGCAGCTTAGAGAGCGGTCCCGTCCCTGAGCAGTTCTTC
>TRBJ1-1|.|TRBV11-2|.
CASSLDYAGDTEAFF
TGTGCCAGCAGCTTAGATTACGCGGGGGACACTGAAGCTTTCTTT
>TRBJ2-5|.|TRBV7-6|few
CASSLAGRAEETQYF
TGTGCCAGCAGCTTAGCCGGGCGGGCTGAAGAGACCCAGTACTTC
>TRBJ2-7|TRBD1|TRBV30|once
CAWDLQGVYEQYF
TGTGCCTGGGACCTACAGGGGGTTTACGAGCAGTACTTC
>TRBJ1-6|TRBD1|TRBV13|.
CASSTDRVSLHF
TGTGCCAGCAGCACGGACAGGGTTTCTCTCCACTTT
>TRBJ2-3|.|TRBV15|.
CATSRGSLATSTDTQYF
TGTGCCACCAGCAGAGGGTCGCTAGCGACTAGCACAGATACGCAGTATTTT
>TRBJ2-2|.|TRBV27|.
CASTELGSPGELFF
TGTGCCAGCACCGAACTAGGGTCTCCCGGGGAGCTGTTTTTT
>TRBJ2-7|.|TRBV4-2|.
CASSQNLGRTYEQYF
TGTGCCAGCAGCCAAAATCTCGGGAGAACCTACGAGCAGTACTTC
>TRBJ1-5|.|TRBV6-1|.
CASSGGGQPQHF
TGTGCCAGCAGTGGAGGGGGTCAGCCCCAGCATTTT
>TRBJ2-3|.|TRBV29-1|.
CSEGTSTDTQYF
TGCAGCGAAGGGACTAGCACAGATACGCAGTATTTT
>TRBJ2-3|.|TRBV7-9|.
CASSFSAGPEGTDTQYF
TGTGCCAGCAGCTTTTCAGCGGGTCCTGAGGGCACAGATACGCAGTATTTT
>TRBJ1-1|.|TRBV6-5|.
CASSYGQGTEAFF
TGTGCCAGCAGTTACGGCCAGGGAACTGAAGCTTTCTTT
>TRBJ1-3|.|TRBV27|.
CASRSQGYSGNTIYF
TGTGCCAGCAGAAGCCAGGGGTACTCTGGAAACACCATATATTTT
>TRBJ2-7|.|TRBV6-4|.
CAVGQSHEQYF
TGTGCGGTGGGGCAGTCCCACGAGCAGTACTTC
>TRBJ2-7|.|TRBV15|.
CATSRDHREAYEQYF
TGTGCCACCAGCAGAGATCACAGGGAAGCATACGAGCAGTACTTC